The T cell receptor beta chain described here comes from a study of blood T cells in healthy people across ages (dated by TCRdb to the mid-2010s). In terms of the full investigation: In model experiments, template switching captured about one uniquely barcoded TCR beta cDNA molecule for every two T cells. Age-related changes in TCR beta repertoire diversity were measured in the study by deep sequencing normalized with unique cDNA molecular identifiers. The donors were divided into four age groups: young (average around 17 years), middle-aged (about 39), aged (about 60) and long-lived (82). To avoid experimental bias, donors of different ages were spread randomly across the sequencing lanes. Using the same blood draw, the study looked at two additional independent replicas of 1 million unique cDNA reads for two donors, one aged 18 to 30 and the other aged 80 or older.

The CDR3 runs 16 amino acids, cysteine and phenylalanine included. Of the read, only the CDR3 DNA is kept; its 48 bases are in frame from base 1. At the junction V is shortened by 7 bases and J by 9 bases; bases outside the gene matches: 18. From a lookup of the germline V gene, CDR1 and CDR2 are MGHRA and YSYEKL. Systemically healthy Caucasian individuals from Russia, 35 to 40 in total and aged about 6 to 90 years, were included as donors. Each donor gave around 9.8 milliliters of peripheral blood, collected into EDTA-treated Vacutainer tubes. Ficoll-Paque density-gradient centrifugation was used to isolate PBMCs, with at least 6 million per sample. Total RNA, at least 6 micrograms per sample, was extracted from PBMCs with Trizol reagent. The percentages of naive CD45RAhigh/CD27high T cells were determined by flow cytometry on a PBMC aliquot from every donor. Paper-wide results and their limitations: There was a strong correlation between observed TCR beta diversity and the percentage of naive T cells measured by flow cytometry. Observed TCR beta diversity per million T cells fell roughly linearly with age, and a significant reduction was already apparent by age roughly 40. Because profiling used bulk unsorted PBMCs, naive and antigen-experienced compartments could not be compared conclusively. Compared with the aged group, the long-lived group had more naive CD4+ T cells, fewer expanded clones and increased TCR diversity, a pattern suggesting age selection. Donor CMV infection status was unknown, potentially confounding age-related changes in expanded clonotypes. Estimates of total diversity from one million sequenced T cells were regarded as lower bounds and underestimates.

Library preparation used 5' RACE. The sequencing machine was an Illumina HiSeq 2500. A second PCR of roughly 7 to 11 cycles was performed with a sample-barcoded 5' primer and a J-beta primer mix. A unique molecular identifier was introduced onto each TCR beta cDNA molecule by a template-switch 5' adaptor carrying 12 random nucleotides. Each sample yielded at least 2.5 million CDR3-containing paired-end reads. First-strand cDNA synthesis was performed from all RNA using the Mint cDNA synthesis kit, with priming by a TRBC-specific oligonucleotide. Following uracil-DNA glycosylase treatment, a first 18-cycle PCR with universal primers M1SS and BC2_uni_R was performed on all cDNA. Per the source publication's procedure: For normalization, 1 million high-quality reads, each with a distinct molecular identifier, were randomly selected from each sample. Instead of being binned into consensus sequences, reads with shared molecular identifiers were discarded. MiTCR, run with a Q25 quality threshold and the strictest error-elimination algorithm, handled CDR3 identification, clonotype clustering and error correction. A nonparametric unseen species model with Euler transformation was used to estimate lower-bound total TCR beta diversity. TCRdb ran its own pipeline on the public reads, namely fastp trimming at Q25 and MiXCR clone calling, and kept in-frame beta chains. A single entry per CDR3 protein holds the most common genes and DNA from its merged rows. These V and J calls derive from TCRdb rather than the authors' analysis. Present in this sample are approximately 1.5 million distinct CDR3 sequences, about 31% of which were seen just once. The ten biggest clones cover approximately 10% of the sample.

This clonotype was observed a handful of times. This receptor's antigen is unknown. It has no much larger one-base neighbor in the sample; base qualities were not kept. Material for sequencing was blood. Recombination linked TRBV4-1 to TRBJ2-1; 7 middle bases align to TRBD1. The source of this sequence is a woman aged 25-40 years in good health. The sequenced DNA: TGCGCCAGCACCCTATTAACAGGGGTCGGAACTTCTGAGCAGTTCTTC. Its protein reads: CASTLLTGVGTSEQFF.